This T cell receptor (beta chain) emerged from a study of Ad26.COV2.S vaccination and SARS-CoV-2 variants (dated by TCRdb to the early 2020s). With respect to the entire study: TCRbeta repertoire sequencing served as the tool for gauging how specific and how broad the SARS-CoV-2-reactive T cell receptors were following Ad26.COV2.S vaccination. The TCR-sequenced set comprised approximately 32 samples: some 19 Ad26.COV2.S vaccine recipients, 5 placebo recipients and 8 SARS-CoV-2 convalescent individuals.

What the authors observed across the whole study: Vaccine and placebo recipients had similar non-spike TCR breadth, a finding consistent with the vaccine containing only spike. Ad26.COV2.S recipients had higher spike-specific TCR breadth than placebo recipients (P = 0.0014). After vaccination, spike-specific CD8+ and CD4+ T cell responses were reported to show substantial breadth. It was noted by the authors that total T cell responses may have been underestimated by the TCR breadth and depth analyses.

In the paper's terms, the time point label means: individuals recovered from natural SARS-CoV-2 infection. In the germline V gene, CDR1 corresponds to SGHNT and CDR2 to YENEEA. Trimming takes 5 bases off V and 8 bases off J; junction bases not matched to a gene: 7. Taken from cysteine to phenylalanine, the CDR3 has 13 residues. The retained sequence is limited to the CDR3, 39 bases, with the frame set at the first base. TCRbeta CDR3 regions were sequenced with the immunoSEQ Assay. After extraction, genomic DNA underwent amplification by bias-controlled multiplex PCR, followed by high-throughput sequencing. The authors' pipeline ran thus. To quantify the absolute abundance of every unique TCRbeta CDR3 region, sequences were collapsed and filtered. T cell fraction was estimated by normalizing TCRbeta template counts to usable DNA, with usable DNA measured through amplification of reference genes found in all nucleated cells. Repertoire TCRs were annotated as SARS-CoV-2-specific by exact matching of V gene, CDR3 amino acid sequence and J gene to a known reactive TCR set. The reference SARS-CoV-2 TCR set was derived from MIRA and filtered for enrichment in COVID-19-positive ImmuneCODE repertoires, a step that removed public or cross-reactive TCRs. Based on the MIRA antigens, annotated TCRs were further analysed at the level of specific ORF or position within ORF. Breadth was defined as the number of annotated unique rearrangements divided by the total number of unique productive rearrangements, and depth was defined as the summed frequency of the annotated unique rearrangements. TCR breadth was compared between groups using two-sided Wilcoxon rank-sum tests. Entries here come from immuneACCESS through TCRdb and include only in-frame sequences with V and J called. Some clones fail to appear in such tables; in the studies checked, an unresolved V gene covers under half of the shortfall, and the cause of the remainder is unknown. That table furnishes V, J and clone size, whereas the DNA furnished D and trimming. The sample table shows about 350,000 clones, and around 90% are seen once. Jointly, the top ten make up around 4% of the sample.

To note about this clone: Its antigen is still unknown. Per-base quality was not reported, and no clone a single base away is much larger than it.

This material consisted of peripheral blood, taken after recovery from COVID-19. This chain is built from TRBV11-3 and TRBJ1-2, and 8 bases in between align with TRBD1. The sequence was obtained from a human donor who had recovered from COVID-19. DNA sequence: TGTGCCAGCAGCAAACCGGGACAGGAGGGCTACACCTTC. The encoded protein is CASSKPGQEGYTF.